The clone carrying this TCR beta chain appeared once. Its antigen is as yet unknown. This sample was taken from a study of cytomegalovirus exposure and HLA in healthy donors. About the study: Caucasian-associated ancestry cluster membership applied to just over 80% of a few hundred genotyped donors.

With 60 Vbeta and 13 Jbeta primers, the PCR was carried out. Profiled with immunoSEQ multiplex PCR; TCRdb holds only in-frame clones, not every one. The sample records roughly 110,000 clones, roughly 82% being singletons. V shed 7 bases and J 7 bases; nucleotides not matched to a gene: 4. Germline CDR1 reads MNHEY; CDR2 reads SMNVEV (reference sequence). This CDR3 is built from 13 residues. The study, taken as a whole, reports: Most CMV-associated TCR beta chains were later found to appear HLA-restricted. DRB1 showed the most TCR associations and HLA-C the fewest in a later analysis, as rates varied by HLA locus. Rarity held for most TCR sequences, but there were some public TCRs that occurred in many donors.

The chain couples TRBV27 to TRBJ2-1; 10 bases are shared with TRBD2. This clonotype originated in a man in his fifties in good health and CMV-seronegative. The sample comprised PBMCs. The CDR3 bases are TGTGCCAGCACCACTAGCGGGGTTAATGAGCAGTTCTTC. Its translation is CASTTSGVNEQFF.